These 5 T cell receptor beta chains originate from one sample sequenced in a study of blood T cell repertoires in COVID-19. Libraries were prepared by immunoSEQ multiplex PCR; TCRdb keeps only in-frame clonotypes and omits some of them. Among 150,000 or so clones, roughly 80% were seen once, and the ten largest hold approximately 18%. Material: peripheral blood. Receptor source: a woman over 75 with acute or convalescent COVID-19.

This clone turned up a few times. The chain uses TRBV25-1 and TRBJ1-1; tentatively, D is TRBD1 (5 bases). This CDR3 comprises 12 residues. V was trimmed by 5 bases and J by 5 bases, leaving 9 bases between them. Germline V gene lookup returns CDR1 MGHDK and CDR2 SYGVNS. The CDR3: CASSRAGTEAFF. CDR3 nucleotide sequence: TGTGCCAGCAGTAGGGCAGGGACTGAAGCTTTCTTT.

The CDR3 reads CSARLVSEQFF. The CDR3 DNA is TGCAGTGCTAGATTAGTTTCTGAGCAGTTCTTC. The genes are TRBV20-1 and TRBJ2-1; no definite D call. Trimming took 2 bases from V and 9 from J, leaving 8 bases between them. This CDR3 has 11 residues. Germline V gene sequence: CDR1 DFQATT, CDR2 SNEGSKA (reference sequence).

The gene calls are TRBV5-1 and TRBJ1-4, with D hard to call. The CDR3 has 16 amino acids. CDR1 is SGHRS, CDR2 YFSETQ, per germline. Deletions cut 5 bases from V and 5 bases from J, with 19 bases between. The CDR3 protein is CASSPNGVAGNEKLFF. DNA of the CDR3: TGCGCCAGCAGTCCCAACGGGGTGGCGGGCAATGAAAAACTGTTTTTT.

This chain joins TRBV28 and TRBJ1-2; 12 bases are shared with TRBD1. This CDR3 has 18 amino acids. V gave up 5 bases and J gave up 4 bases; unmatched junction bases: 14. From germline, CDR1 is MDHEN and CDR2 SYDVKM. The CDR3 DNA reads as TGTGCCAGCAGTACGATTTGGCCGGGACAGGGGGCGAGCTATGGCTACACCTTC. This gives the protein CASSTIWPGQGASYGYTF.

The chain carries TRBV7-2 and TRBJ1-2; D gene ambiguous. This CDR3 is built from 12 residues. CDR1 and CDR2 (germline): SGHTA, FQGNSA. Deletions cut 2 bases from V and 4 bases from J, with 5 bases between. This CDR3 reads CASSLTAYGYTF. DNA of the CDR3: TGTGCCAGCAGCTTAACAGCCTATGGCTACACCTTC.